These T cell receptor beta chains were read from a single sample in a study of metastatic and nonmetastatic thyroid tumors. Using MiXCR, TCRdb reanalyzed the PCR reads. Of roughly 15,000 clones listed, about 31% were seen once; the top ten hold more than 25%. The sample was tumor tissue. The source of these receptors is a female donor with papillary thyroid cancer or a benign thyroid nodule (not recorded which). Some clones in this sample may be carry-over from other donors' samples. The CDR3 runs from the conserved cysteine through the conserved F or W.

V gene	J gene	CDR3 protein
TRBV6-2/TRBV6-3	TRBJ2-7	CASSIRATALYEQYF
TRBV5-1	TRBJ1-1	CASSETGMNTEAFF
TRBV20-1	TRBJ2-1	CSARDVGRENNEQFF
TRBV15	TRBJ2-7	CATAQTGTSEQYF
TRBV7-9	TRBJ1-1	CASSLGGKGAFF
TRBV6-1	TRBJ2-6	CASARGYSGANVLTF
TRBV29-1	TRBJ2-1	CSVEDQERRSYNEQFF
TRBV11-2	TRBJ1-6	CASSLDSGSPLHF
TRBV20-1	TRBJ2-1	CSARTSGRTEQFF
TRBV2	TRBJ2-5	CASSGTGGGETQYF
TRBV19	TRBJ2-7	CASSLASRPTYEQYF
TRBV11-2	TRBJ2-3	CASSARTGGTDTQYF
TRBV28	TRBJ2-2	CASTGRENTGELFF
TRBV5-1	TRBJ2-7	CASSYIQGAREQYF
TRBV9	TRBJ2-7	CASSVFPVSVYEQYF
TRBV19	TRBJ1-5	CASSIDRGAWQPQHF
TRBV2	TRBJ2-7	CASKLAGAYEQYF
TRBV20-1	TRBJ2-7	CSASRTSHYEQYF
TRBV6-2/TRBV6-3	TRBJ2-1	CASKLAGGLNEQFF
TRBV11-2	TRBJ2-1	CASSADTGSYNEQFF
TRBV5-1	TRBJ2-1	CASSLGGLAGGKRNEQFF
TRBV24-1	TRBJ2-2	CATSDARDTGELFF
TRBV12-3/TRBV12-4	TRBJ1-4	CASSLQGAEKLFF
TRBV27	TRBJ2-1	CASSLGGRASYNEQFF
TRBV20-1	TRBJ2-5	CSARYPLGVGSGYF
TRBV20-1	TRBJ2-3	CSAHDGTSTDTQYF
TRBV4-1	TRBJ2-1	CASSRGTELYNEQFF
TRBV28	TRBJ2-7	CATKPSGVSSYEQYF